These 10 T cell receptor beta chains came from one sample sequenced in a study of shared clonotypes between healthy human individuals (dated by TCRdb to 2018 to 2021). Library preparation used the immunoSEQ multiplex PCR assay. As stored in TCRdb, this immuneACCESS dataset retains in-frame rearrangements with V and J assigned. A fraction of the clones does not appear; measured against another copy, unresolved V genes explain less than half of the discrepancy, and the remainder lacks a known reason. Here the sample has around 550,000 clones; around 95% occur a single time. The top ten hold over 0.09% of the sample. CD8 naive samples consisted of CD45RO-negative cells that were positively selected for CCR7, yielding a CD45RA+CCR7+ population without TemRA cells. Sequencing was carried out using naive CD8+ T cells sorted from blood. The cell subset or site label, read with the paper, signifies: CD45RA+CCR7+. All receptors come from a woman in her 30s in good health.

Turning to this clone: This sample also contains other DNA sequences that code for the same CDR3. This rearrangement joins TRBV11-2 to TRBJ2-7; tentative D call: TRBD2 (6 bases). This CDR3 is 13 amino acids long. V shed 0 bases and J shed 3 bases, with 6 bases lying between them. The germline V gene encodes CDR1 SGHAT and CDR2 FQNNGV. The CDR3 reads CASSLEGGYEQYF. CDR3 nucleotides: TGTGCCAGCAGCTTAGAGGGAGGCTACGAGCAGTACTTC. The whole variable domain, remainder taken from reference TRBV11-2 and TRBJ2-7, is EAGVAQSPRYKIIEKRQSVAFWCNPISGHATLYWYQQILGQGPKLLIQFQNNGVVDDSQLPKDRFSAERLKGVDSTLKIQPAKLEDSAVYLCASSLEGGYEQYFGPGTRLTVT.

V gene TRBV27 combines with J gene TRBJ2-7, with 7 bases lining up with TRBD2. V shed 6 bases, J shed 2 bases, and the junction held 13 bases outside the gene matches. The CDR3 consists of 16 residues. The germline V gene encodes CDR1 MNHEY and CDR2 SMNVEV (reference sequence). CDR3 in amino acids: CASSPVGGLAAYEQYF. The CDR3 nucleotides read TGTGCCAGCAGCCCAGTGGGAGGGCTAGCGGCCTACGAGCAGTACTTC.

The chain couples TRBV5-1 to TRBJ2-5; 9 positions agree with TRBD1. Germline V gives CDR1 SGHRS, CDR2 YFSETQ. Unmatched junction bases numbered 15, after V lost 4 bases and J lost 11 bases. The CDR3 has 15 amino acids. The CDR3, as DNA: TGCGCCAGCAGCAAGGGACAGGGAGCTGATAGGGAGCAGTACTTC. This codes for CASSKGQGADREQYF.

V is TRBV27 and J is TRBJ2-7, with D maybe TRBD2 (5 bases). In germline, CDR1 is MNHEY, CDR2 SMNVEV (reference sequence). V shed 2 bases and J shed 2 bases, with 13 bases lying between them. CDR3 length: 15 amino acids. The CDR3 loop reads CASSLRGSLPYEQYF. In nucleotides, the CDR3 is TGTGCCAGCAGTTTAAGAGGGAGTTTACCCTACGAGCAGTACTTC.

This rearrangement joins TRBV6-5 to TRBJ2-1, with TRBD2 matching 11 bases. Germline V gene data show CDR1 as MNHEY and CDR2 as SVGAGI. Losses at the gene ends were 10 bases for V and 6 bases for J; bases not matched to a gene: 8. The CDR3 covers 14 residues. CDR3 loop: CATKLAGGPNEQFF. DNA for the CDR3: TGTGCCACCAAGCTAGCGGGAGGACCCAATGAGCAGTTCTTC.

The V call is TRBV27, the J call TRBJ2-1; possibly TRBD1 or TRBD2 for D (5 bases each). Trimming removed 6 bases at V and 5 bases at J, with 14 bases between. The CDR3 has 14 amino acids. Germline V gene data show CDR1 as MNHEY and CDR2 as SMNVEV (reference sequence). This CDR3 reads CASSPEGPHNEQFF. The CDR3 DNA follows: TGTGCCAGCAGCCCCGAGGGACCGCACAATGAGCAGTTCTTC.

On this clone: Other DNA sequences from this sample encode an identical CDR3 as well. J is TRBJ2-7 and V is TRBV13; no definite D call. The CDR3 is 13 residues long. Germline V gene data show CDR1 as PRHDT and CDR2 as FYEKMQ (reference sequence). The V gene lost 0 bases and the J gene lost 0 bases, with 3 bases spanning the gap. The chain's CDR3 is CASSLGTSYEQYF. For the CDR3, the DNA is TGTGCCAGCAGCTTAGGGACCTCCTACGAGCAGTACTTC.

The rearrangement joins TRBV29-1 to TRBJ2-7, with 7 bases aligning to TRBD2. The V gene end was trimmed by 3 bases and the J gene end by 0 bases; junction bases not matched to a gene: 5. The CDR3 runs 14 residues. Germline V gives CDR1 SQVTM, CDR2 ANQGSEA. The chain's CDR3 is CSVEVSGSSYEQYF. Written as DNA, the CDR3 is TGCAGCGTTGAGGTTAGCGGGTCCTCCTACGAGCAGTACTTC.

The DNA for the CDR3 is TGTGCCAGCAGCTCTTCCGAGTACTCCTACGAGCAGTACTTC. Translation gives CASSSSEYSYEQYF. V gene TRBV7-9 combines with J gene TRBJ2-7; D ambiguous. Germline V lookup: CDR1 SEHNR, CDR2 FQNEAQ (reference sequence). The CDR3 covers 14 residues. The ends were cut back, 4 bases at V and 0 bases at J, with 10 bases in the middle.

This chain uses TRBV11-2 with TRBJ2-3; 8 nucleotides match TRBD2. Germline V CDR1 and CDR2: SGHAT, FQNNGV. CDR3 size: 15 residues. The V segment lost 1 base and the J segment 4 bases; nucleotides outside the gene matches: 4. CDR3 region: CASSLAGGRSDTQYF. CDR3 nucleotide sequence: TGTGCCAGCAGCTTAGCGGGGGGGAGGTCAGATACGCAGTATTTT.